This TCR beta chain was recovered during a study of T cells in Graves' hyperthyroidism and ophthalmopathy. The CDR3 runs 12 residues. V lost 6 bases, J lost 8 bases, and 10 bases lay in between. Germline V gene lookup returns CDR1 MNHNS and CDR2 SASEGT. Amplification of TCR beta CDR3 regions used RNA as the template. First-round RT-PCR with HTBI primers amplified the TCR CDR3 region. TCRdb independently ran MiXCR on the multiplex PCR reads; one entry per CDR3 protein. The sample includes around 520,000 distinct CDR3 sequences, about an eighth of them seen just once. Clinical symptoms, serum thyroxine, TRAb, thyroid ultrasound and orbital computed tomography established diagnosis.

The chain joins TRBV6-1 to TRBJ1-4; D unresolved. Source material: blood. The receptor was derived from a woman younger than 35 with Graves' hyperthyroidism. CDR3 residues: CASRQAGEKLFF. DNA of the CDR3: TGTGCCAGCAGGCAGGCGGGGGAAAAACTGTTTTTT.